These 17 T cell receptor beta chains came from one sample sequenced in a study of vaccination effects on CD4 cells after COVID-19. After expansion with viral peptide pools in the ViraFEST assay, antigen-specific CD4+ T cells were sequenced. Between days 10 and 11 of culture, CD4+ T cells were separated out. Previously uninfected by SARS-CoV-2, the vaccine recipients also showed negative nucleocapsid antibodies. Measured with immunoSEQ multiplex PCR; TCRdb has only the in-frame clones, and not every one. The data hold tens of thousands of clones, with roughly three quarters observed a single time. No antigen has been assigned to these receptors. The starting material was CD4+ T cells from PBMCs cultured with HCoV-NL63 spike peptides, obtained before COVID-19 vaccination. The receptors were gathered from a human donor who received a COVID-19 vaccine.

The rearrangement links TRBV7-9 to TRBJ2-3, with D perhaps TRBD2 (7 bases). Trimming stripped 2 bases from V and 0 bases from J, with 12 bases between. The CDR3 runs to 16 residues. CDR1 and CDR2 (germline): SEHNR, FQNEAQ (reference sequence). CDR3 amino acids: CASSLSGGSSTDTQYF. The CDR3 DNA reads TGTGCCAGCAGCTTATCGGGGGGCTCTAGCACAGATACGCAGTATTTT. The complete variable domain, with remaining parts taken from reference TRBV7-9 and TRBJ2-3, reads DTGVSQNPRHKITKRGQNVTFRCDPISEHNRLYWYRQTLGQGPEFLTYFQNEAQLEKSRLLSDRFSAERPKGSFSTLEIQRTEQGDSAMYLCASSLSGGSSTDTQYFGPGTRLTVL.

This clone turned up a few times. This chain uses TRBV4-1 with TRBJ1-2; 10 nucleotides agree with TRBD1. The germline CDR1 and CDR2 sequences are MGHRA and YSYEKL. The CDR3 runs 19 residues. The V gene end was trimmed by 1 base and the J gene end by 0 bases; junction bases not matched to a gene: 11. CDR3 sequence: CASSQVGGTGVTTNYGYTF. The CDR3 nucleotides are TGCGCCAGCAGCCAAGTGGGAGGGACAGGGGTAACTACTAACTATGGCTACACCTTC.

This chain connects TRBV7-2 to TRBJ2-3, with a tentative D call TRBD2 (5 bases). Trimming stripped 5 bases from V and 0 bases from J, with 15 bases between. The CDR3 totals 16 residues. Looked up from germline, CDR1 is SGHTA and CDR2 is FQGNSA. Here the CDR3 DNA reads TGTGCCAGCAGCCGCGGGCCTTATACTAGCACAGATACGCAGTATTTT. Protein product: CASSRGPYTSTDTQYF.

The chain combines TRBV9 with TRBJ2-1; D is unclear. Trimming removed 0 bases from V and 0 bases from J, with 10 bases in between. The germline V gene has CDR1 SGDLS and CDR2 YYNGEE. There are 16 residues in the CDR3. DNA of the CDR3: TGTGCCAGCAGCGTAGCTTCTTTCAACTCCTACAATGAGCAGTTCTTC. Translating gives CASSVASFNSYNEQFF.

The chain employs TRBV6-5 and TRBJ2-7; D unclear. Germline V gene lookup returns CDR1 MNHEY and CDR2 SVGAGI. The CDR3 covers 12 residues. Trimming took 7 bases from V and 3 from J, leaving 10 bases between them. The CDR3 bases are TGTGCCAGCACCCCCGACAACTACGAGCAGTACTTC. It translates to CASTPDNYEQYF.

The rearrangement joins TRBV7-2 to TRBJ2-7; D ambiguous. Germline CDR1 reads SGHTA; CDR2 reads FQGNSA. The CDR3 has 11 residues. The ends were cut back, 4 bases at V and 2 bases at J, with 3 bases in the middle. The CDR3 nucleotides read TGTGCCAGCAGCTCTGCCTACGAGCAGTACTTC. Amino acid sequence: CASSSAYEQYF.

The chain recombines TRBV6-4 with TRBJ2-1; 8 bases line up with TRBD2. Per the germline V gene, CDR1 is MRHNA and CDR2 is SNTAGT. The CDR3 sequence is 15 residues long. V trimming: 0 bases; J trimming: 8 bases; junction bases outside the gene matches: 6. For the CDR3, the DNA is TGTGCCAGCAGTGACTCGGCGGGAGGAAGCCATGAGCAGTTCTTC. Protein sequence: CASSDSAGGSHEQFF.

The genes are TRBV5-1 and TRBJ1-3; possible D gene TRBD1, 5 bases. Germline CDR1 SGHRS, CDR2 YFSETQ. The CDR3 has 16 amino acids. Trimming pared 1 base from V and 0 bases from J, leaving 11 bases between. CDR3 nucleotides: TGCGCCAGCAGCTTGACTTGGGGCGCCTCTGGAAACACCATATATTTT. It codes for CASSLTWGASGNTIYF.

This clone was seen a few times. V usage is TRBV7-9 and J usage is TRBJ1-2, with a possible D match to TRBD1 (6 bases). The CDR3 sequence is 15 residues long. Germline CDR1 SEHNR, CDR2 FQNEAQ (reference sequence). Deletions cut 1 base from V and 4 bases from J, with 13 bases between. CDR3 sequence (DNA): TGTGCCAGCAGCTTAGGGATTGCAGGGGCCTATGGCTACACCTTC. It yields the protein CASSLGIAGAYGYTF.

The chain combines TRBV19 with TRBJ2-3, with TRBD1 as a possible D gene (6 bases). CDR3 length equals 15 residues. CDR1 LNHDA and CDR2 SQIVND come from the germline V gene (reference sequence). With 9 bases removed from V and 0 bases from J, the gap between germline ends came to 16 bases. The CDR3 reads CASQDSFPSTDTQYF. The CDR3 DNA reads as TGTGCCAGCCAGGACAGTTTTCCTAGCACAGATACGCAGTATTTT.

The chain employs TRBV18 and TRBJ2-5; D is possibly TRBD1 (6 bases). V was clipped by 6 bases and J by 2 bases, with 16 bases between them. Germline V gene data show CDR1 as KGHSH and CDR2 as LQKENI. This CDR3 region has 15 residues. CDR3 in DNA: TGTGCCAGCTCCAAACCAGGGGCCATACAAGAGACCCAGTACTTC. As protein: CASSKPGAIQETQYF.

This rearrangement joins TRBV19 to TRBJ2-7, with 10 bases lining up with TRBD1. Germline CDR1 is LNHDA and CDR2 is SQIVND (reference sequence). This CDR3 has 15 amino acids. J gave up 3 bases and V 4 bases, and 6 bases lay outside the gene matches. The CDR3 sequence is CASSSPGQGIYEQYF. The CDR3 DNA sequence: TGTGCCAGTAGTAGCCCGGGACAGGGGATCTACGAGCAGTACTTC.

CDR3 region: CASSSQGGNEKLFF. CDR3 nucleotides: TGTGCCAGCAGCTCACAGGGGGGAAATGAAAAACTGTTTTTT. This rearrangement joins TRBV5-4 to TRBJ1-4, with 8 bases aligning to TRBD1. J lost 5 bases, V lost 3 bases, and 3 bases had no gene match. The germline V gene encodes CDR1 SGHNT and CDR2 YYREEE (reference sequence). The CDR3 has 14 residues. Full variable domain (rest looked up from reference TRBV5-4 and TRBJ1-4): ETGVTQSPTHLIKTRGQQVTLRCSSQSGHNTVSWYQQALGQGPQFIFQYYREEENGRGNFPPRFSGLQFPNYSSELNVNALELDDSALYLCASSSQGGNEKLFFGSGTQLSVL.

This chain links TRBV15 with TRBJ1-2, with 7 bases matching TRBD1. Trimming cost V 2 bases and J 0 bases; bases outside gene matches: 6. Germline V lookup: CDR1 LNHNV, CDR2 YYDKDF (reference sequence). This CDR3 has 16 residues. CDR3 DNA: TGTGCCACCAGCAGACGGTCCGGGACAGCTAACTATGGCTACACCTTC. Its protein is CATSRRSGTANYGYTF.

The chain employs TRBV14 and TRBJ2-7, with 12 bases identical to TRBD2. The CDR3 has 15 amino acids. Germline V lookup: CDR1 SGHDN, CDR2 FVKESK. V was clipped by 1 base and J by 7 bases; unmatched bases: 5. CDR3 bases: TGTGCCAGCAGCCAAGGACTAGCGGGAGTGTCTGAGCAGTACTTC. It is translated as CASSQGLAGVSEQYF.

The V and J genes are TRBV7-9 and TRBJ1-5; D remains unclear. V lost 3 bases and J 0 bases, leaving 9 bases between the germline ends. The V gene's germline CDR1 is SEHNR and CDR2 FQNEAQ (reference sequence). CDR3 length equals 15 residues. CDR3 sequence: CASSFGGNSNQPQHF. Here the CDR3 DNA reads TGTGCCAGCAGCTTTGGTGGAAATAGCAATCAGCCCCAGCATTTT. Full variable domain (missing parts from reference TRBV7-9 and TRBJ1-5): DTGVSQNPRHKITKRGQNVTFRCDPISEHNRLYWYRQTLGQGPEFLTYFQNEAQLEKSRLLSDRFSAERPKGSFSTLEIQRTEQGDSAMYLCASSFGGNSNQPQHFGDGTRLSIL.

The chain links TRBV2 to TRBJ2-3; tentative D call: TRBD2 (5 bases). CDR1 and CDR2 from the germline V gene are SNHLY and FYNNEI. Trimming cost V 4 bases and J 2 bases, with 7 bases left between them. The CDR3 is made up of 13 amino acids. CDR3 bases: TGTGCCAGCAGTGGAGACTACACAGATACGCAGTATTTT. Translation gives CASSGDYTDTQYF.